This T cell receptor beta chain was identified in a study of PD-1 blockade in mismatch repair-deficient tumors. Study-wide context: Enrolled about 2013-2016, patients had progressing, pretreated mismatch repair-deficient cancers of about a dozen types. Regarding the study as a whole: Tumor-resident clones, often absent from pretreatment blood, expanded after pembrolizumab and then contracted.

This CDR3 contains 13 residues. CDR1 is LGHNA, CDR2 YSLEER, per germline. Trimming removed 4 bases at V and 2 bases at J, with 7 bases between. This table comes from immunoSEQ multiplex PCR, and its TCRdb copy is limited to in-frame clones, with some not included. Of around 130,000 clones in the sample, 88% were seen once. For this clone: The antigen is unknown.

TCR sequencing covered a few patients who responded to pembrolizumab. The TCR was taken from an adult with mismatch repair-deficient cancer. Source: peripheral blood, taken approximately 69 weeks after starting pembrolizumab. The V and J genes are TRBV4-3 and TRBJ2-3; D is undetermined. The CDR3 region has the DNA TGCGCCAGCAGCCGTACGAACACAGATACGCAGTATTTT. This gives the protein CASSRTNTDTQYF.